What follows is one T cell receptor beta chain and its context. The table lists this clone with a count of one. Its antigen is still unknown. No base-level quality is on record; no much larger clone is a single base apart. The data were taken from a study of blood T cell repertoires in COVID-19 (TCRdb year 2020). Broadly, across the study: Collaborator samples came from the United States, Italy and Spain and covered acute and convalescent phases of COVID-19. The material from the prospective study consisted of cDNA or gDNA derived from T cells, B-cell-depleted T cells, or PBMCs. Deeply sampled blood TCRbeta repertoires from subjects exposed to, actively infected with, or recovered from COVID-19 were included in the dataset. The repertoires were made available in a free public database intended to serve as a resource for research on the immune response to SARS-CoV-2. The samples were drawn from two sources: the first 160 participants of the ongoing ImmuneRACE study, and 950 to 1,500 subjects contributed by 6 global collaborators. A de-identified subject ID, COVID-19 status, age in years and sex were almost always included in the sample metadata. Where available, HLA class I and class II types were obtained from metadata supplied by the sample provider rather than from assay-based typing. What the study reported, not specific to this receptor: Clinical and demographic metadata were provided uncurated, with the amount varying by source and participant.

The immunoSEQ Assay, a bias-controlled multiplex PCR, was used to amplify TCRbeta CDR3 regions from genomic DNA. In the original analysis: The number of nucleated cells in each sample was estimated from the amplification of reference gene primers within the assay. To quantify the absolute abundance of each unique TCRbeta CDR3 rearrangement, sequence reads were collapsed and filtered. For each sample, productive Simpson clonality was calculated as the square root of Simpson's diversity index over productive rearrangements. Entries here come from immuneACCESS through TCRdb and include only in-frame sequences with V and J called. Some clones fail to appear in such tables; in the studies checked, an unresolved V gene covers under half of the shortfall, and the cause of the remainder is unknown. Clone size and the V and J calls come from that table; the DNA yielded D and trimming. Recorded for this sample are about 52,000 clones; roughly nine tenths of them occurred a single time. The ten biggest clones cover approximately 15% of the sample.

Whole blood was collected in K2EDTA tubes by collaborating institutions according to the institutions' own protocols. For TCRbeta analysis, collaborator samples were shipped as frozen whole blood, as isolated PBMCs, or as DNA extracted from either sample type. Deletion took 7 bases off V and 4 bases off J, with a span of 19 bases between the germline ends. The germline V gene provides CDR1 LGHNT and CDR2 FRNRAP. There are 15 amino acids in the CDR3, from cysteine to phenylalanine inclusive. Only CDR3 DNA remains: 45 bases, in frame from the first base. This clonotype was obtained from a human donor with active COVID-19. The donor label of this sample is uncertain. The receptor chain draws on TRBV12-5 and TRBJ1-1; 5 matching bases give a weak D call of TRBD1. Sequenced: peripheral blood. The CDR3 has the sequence CASASLGDRGTEAFF. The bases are TGTGCTAGTGCCTCCTTGGGCGACAGAGGCACTGAAGCTTTCTTT.